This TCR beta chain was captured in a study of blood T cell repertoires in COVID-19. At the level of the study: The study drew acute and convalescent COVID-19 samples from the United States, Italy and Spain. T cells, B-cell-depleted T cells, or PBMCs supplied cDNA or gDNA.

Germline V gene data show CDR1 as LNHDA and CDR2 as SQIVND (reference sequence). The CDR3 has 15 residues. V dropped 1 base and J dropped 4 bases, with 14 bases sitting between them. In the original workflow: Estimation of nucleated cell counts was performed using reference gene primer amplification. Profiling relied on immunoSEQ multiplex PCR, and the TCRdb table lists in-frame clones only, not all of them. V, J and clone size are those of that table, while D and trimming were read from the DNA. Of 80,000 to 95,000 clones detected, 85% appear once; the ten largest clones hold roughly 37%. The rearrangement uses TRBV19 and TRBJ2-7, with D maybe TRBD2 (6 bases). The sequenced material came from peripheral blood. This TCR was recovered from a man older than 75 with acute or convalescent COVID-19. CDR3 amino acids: CASSIGVAVTYEQYF. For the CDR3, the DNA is TGTGCCAGTAGTATAGGGGTAGCGGTTACGTACGAGCAGTACTTC.